The 5 T cell receptor beta chains below come from one sample, sequenced in a study of CXCR3 chemokines and chemotherapy response in bladder cancer. In TCRdb, the PCR reads were re-called with MiXCR into one record per CDR3 protein. The sample includes around 13,000 distinct CDR3 sequences, under 15% of them seen just once. Collection took place from a patient whose treatment included neoadjuvant chemotherapy. These receptors originate from a human donor with bladder cancer that did not respond to neoadjuvant chemotherapy.

V usage is TRBV28 and J usage is TRBJ2-7, with TRBD2 matching over 8 bases. Trimming took 8 bases from V and 5 from J; bases not matched to a gene: 8. Germline CDR1 MDHEN, CDR2 SYDVKM. The CDR3 covers 13 residues. The chain's CDR3 is CASVNSGNDEQYF. The CDR3 DNA reads TGTGCCAGCGTCAATAGCGGGAACGACGAGCAGTACTTC.

The V gene is TRBV7-9, the J gene TRBJ1-6, with D possibly TRBD1 on 6 matching bases. This CDR3 comprises 12 residues. V was cut by 10 bases and J by 7 bases, with 11 bases left in between. CDR1 SEHNR and CDR2 FQNEAQ come from the germline V gene (reference sequence). The CDR3 region has the DNA TGTGCCACCGGACAGTTGAATTCACCCCTCCACTTT. Translation: CATGQLNSPLHF. The full variable domain, with the rest looked up from reference TRBV7-9 and TRBJ1-6, is DTGVSQNPRHKITKRGQNVTFRCDPISEHNRLYWYRQTLGQGPEFLTYFQNEAQLEKSRLLSDRFSAERPKGSFSTLEIQRTEQGDSAMYLCATGQLNSPLHFGNGTRLTVT.

This rearrangement joins TRBV12-3 or TRBV12-4 to TRBJ2-7, with D unclear. V lost 5 bases, J lost 1 base, and 3 bases lay in between. This CDR3 has 11 amino acids. The CDR3, as DNA: TGTGCCAGCAGTCCATCCTACGAGCAGTACTTC. Translating gives CASSPSYEQYF.

This clonotype occurred a few times. The rearrangement joins TRBV18 to TRBJ2-7, with D perhaps matching TRBD1 (5 bases). V was pared by 1 base and J by 4 bases, with 14 bases between. The CDR3 is 15 amino acids. Germline-derived CDR1 and CDR2 are KGHSH and LQKENI. CDR3 coding DNA: TGTGCCAGCTCACCACGGAACAGGCTACTTTACGAGCAGTACTTC. Protein: CASSPRNRLLYEQYF.

V and J are TRBV5-6 and TRBJ2-7; 9 nucleotides agree with TRBD1. J was trimmed by 2 bases and V by 2 bases; bases with no gene match: 5. This CDR3 comprises 15 residues. The germline V gene has CDR1 SGHDT and CDR2 YYEEEE. Here the CDR3 reads CASSFTGGATYEQYF. The CDR3, as DNA: TGTGCCAGCAGCTTCACAGGGGGCGCGACCTACGAGCAGTACTTC. The full variable domain, completed using reference TRBV5-6 and TRBJ2-7, is DAGVTQSPTHLIKTRGQQVTLRCSPKSGHDTVSWYQQALGQGPQFIFQYYEEEERQRGNFPDRFSGHQFPNYSSELNVNALLLGDSALYLCASSFTGGATYEQYFGPGTRLTVT.